This T cell receptor (beta chain) was retrieved from a study of blood T cells in healthy people across ages (dated by TCRdb to between 2014 and 2017). Regarding the research as a whole: Template switching captured roughly one uniquely barcoded TCR beta cDNA molecule per two T cells in model experiments. Using deep sequencing normalized with unique cDNA molecular identifiers, the study measured how TCR beta repertoire diversity changes with age. The donors were split into four age groups: young (average around 15 years), middle-aged (roughly 39), aged (over 55) and long-lived (82). To avoid experimental bias, donors of different ages were spread randomly across the sequencing lanes. Two additional independent replicas of 1 million unique cDNA reads from the same blood draw were analyzed for two donors (one aged 18 to 30 and one aged 80 or older). Points the paper makes about the study in general: Total diversity estimates from one million sequenced T cells were considered lower bounds and underestimates. Because donor CMV infection status was unknown, age-related changes in expanded clonotypes were potentially confounded. As age increased, observed TCR beta diversity per million T cells dropped in a roughly linear way, and a significant reduction was already evident by age 40. There was a strong correlation between observed TCR beta diversity and the percentage of naive T cells measured by flow cytometry. Since profiling was done on bulk unsorted PBMCs, naive and antigen-experienced compartments could not be conclusively compared. Compared with the aged group, more naive CD4+ T cells, fewer expanded clones and increased TCR diversity were shown by the long-lived group, suggesting age selection.

The roughly 39 donors, aged about 6 to 95 years, were systemically healthy Caucasian individuals from Russia. Roughly 11 milliliters of peripheral blood were drawn from each donor into EDTA-treated Vacutainer tubes. Ficoll-Paque density-gradient centrifugation was used to isolate PBMCs, with at least 7 million obtained per sample. Trizol reagent was used to extract total RNA from the PBMCs, yielding at least 6 micrograms per sample. Naive CD45RAhigh/CD27high T cell percentages were measured by flow cytometry on a PBMC aliquot from every donor. Trimming takes 5 bases from V and 7 bases from J, and the germline ends sit 15 bases apart. Inclusive of the bounding cysteine and phenylalanine, the CDR3 is 15 residues long. Only CDR3 DNA remains: 45 bases, in frame from the first base. According to the germline V gene, CDR1 reads SGHTA and CDR2 reads FQGTGA. Library preparation used 5' RACE. TCRdb names Illumina HiSeq 2500 as the instrument used. The second PCR ran for roughly 7 to 11 cycles and used a J-beta primer mix along with a sample-barcoded 5' primer. A unique molecular identifier was introduced onto each TCR beta cDNA molecule by a template-switch 5' adaptor carrying 12 random nucleotides. Each sample yielded at least 3 million CDR3-containing paired-end reads. All of the RNA was converted into first-strand cDNA using the Mint cDNA synthesis kit, with a TRBC-specific oligonucleotide serving as the primer. After uracil-DNA glycosylase treatment, a first 18-cycle PCR used universal primers M1SS and BC2_uni_R on all cDNA. In the original analysis: For normalization, 1 million high-quality reads were randomly selected from each sample, with every read carrying a distinct molecular identifier. Instead of being binned into consensus sequences, reads that shared molecular identifiers were thrown out. MiTCR, with a Q25 quality threshold and the strictest error-elimination algorithm, was used for CDR3 identification, clonotype clustering and error correction. A nonparametric unseen species model with Euler transformation was used to estimate lower-bound total TCR beta diversity. The public reads were quality trimmed at Q25 with fastp and then assembled into clones with MiXCR by TCRdb, keeping productive beta chains. Under each unique CDR3 protein, matching rows form one entry showing the most common genes and DNA. None of the V and J calls come from the authors' own analysis; TCRdb made them. Present in this sample are about 770,000 distinct CDR3 sequences, roughly 44% of which were seen just once. The ten largest clones add up to about a fifth of the sample.

The sample holds a few counts of this clonotype. Its antigen remains unidentified. No much larger clone is present one base from it, and per-base qualities are unavailable. This TCR derives from a man aged 55-75 years in good health. The chain is made from TRBV7-3 and TRBJ1-6; tentative D gene TRBD1, with 5 bases matching. The sequencing input was blood. The CDR3 in this case is CASSPTPGPNSPLHF. The DNA sequence reads TGTGCCAGCAGCCCGACGCCGGGGCCAAATTCACCCCTCCACTTT.